The 16 T cell receptor beta chains below were found in one sample sequenced in a study of regulatory T cells in long-lasting Graves disease. Through Arm-PCR of CDR3 regions and iRepertoire HTBI primers, TCR beta libraries were built. TCRdb re-called the multiplex PCR reads through MiXCR, storing one row per CDR3 protein. The sample carries 300,000 to 500,000 distinct CDR3 sequences, less than 25% recorded once. The sample's time point: persistent/refractory GD, antithyroid drugs over 5 years with positive TRAb. Isolated PBMC RNA provided the starting material for the TCR library. The sample here was peripheral blood mononuclear cells (PBMCs), taken when the disease was refractory, from a patient treated with antithyroid drugs. These receptors were obtained from a female donor with Graves disease.

The CDR3 sequence is CASSSSGSWTDTQYF. CDR3 nucleotides: TGTGCCAGCAGTTCTAGCGGGAGTTGGACAGATACGCAGTATTTT. The chain has TRBV12-3 or TRBV12-4 and TRBJ2-3; TRBD2 matches at 10 bases. Losses at the gene ends were 4 bases for V and 3 bases for J; bases not matched to a gene: 4. CDR3 size: 15 residues.

The CDR3 bases are TGTGCCATCAGTGAAGAGATCGGGGGAAATCCCCCCGGGGAGCTGTTTTTT. It encodes CAISEEIGGNPPGELFF. The rearrangement uses TRBV10-3 and TRBJ2-2, with a tentative D call TRBD2 (6 bases). Germline CDR1 is ENHRY and CDR2 is SYGVKD. The CDR3 runs to 17 residues. Deletions cut 3 bases from V and 6 bases from J, with 20 bases between.

This clonotype turned up a few times. The gene calls are TRBV6-2 or TRBV6-3 and TRBJ2-2; no firm D call. Germline V lookup: CDR1 MNHEY, CDR2 SVGEGT. The V and J ends lost 3 bases and 6 bases respectively, with 17 bases between them. The CDR3 has 16 residues. The CDR3 DNA reads as TGTGCCAGCAGTTATTACTTCGGGCTAGGTCCCGGGGAGCTGTTTTTT. It encodes CASSYYFGLGPGELFF.

The sample holds many counts of this clonotype. The chain couples TRBV12-3 or TRBV12-4 to TRBJ2-7; 7 bases agree with TRBD2. The CDR3 has 14 residues. V dropped 3 bases and J dropped 6; count of bases not matched to a gene: 8. The CDR3 here is CASSFGGSSLEQYF. The DNA for the CDR3 is TGTGCCAGCAGTTTTGGCGGGAGTTCCCTCGAGCAGTACTTC.

There are many counts of this clonotype. V gene TRBV29-1 combines with J gene TRBJ1-3; D unresolved. Per germline, CDR1 SQVTM and CDR2 ANQGSEA. CDR3 size: 11 residues. Trimming cost V 7 bases and J 4 bases, with 8 bases left between them. CDR3 in amino acids: CSAWSGNTIYF. For the CDR3, the DNA is TGCAGCGCTTGGTCGGGAAACACCATATATTTT. The entire variable domain, with the rest obtained from reference TRBV29-1 and TRBJ1-3, is as follows: SAVISQKPSRDICQRGTSLTIQCQVDSQVTMMFWYRQQPGQSLTLIATANQGSEATYESGFVIDKFPISRPNLTFSTLTVSNMSPEDSSIYLCSAWSGNTIYFGEGSWLTVV.

Ten or more counts support this clonotype. The chain recombines TRBV12-3 or TRBV12-4 with TRBJ2-5; D is possibly TRBD1 (5 bases). The CDR3 is 16 amino acids. The germline V and J ends were trimmed by 6 bases and 2 bases, with 19 bases remaining between them. For the CDR3, the DNA is TGTGCCAGCAGCCTAACCCTACGGACAACACAAGAGACCCAGTACTTC. Translated, it gives CASSLTLRTTQETQYF.

This clonotype was observed a few times. A read error may produce the germline difference seen at one junction end. The genes are TRBV19 and TRBJ1-6; D may be TRBD1 (5 bases). Germline lookup yields CDR1 LNHDA and CDR2 SQIVND (reference sequence). The CDR3 is 15 amino acids. For the CDR3, the DNA is TGTGCCAGTAGTGCCTCCGGGACCTCAAATTCTCCCCTCCACTTT. Protein product: CASSASGTSNSPLHF.

This clonotype was seen repeatedly, ten times or more. The CDR3 DNA is TGTGCCAGCAGCTTACTGGGACTAGCGGGAGCTCTCTACGAGCAGTACTTC. It codes for CASSLLGLAGALYEQYF. This sequence joins TRBV7-2 and TRBJ2-7, with TRBD2 matching 14 bases. The germline CDR1 and CDR2 sequences are SGHTA and FQGNSA. The CDR3 has 17 amino acids. The ends lost 2 bases at V and 3 bases at J; junction bases unmatched: 6.

This clonotype was detected ten times or more. The rearrangement uses TRBV2 and TRBJ2-5, with a possible D match to TRBD1 (6 bases). In germline, CDR1 is SNHLY, CDR2 FYNNEI. Trimming took 6 bases from V and 5 from J, leaving 10 bases between them. CDR3 length: 12 residues. CDR3 region: CASSQGWETQYF. Here the CDR3 DNA reads TGTGCCAGCAGCCAGGGGTGGGAGACCCAGTACTTC.

The genes are TRBV7-2 and TRBJ2-2, with D unresolved. The germline gives CDR1 SGHTA, CDR2 FQGNSA. This CDR3 is 15 amino acids long. V lost 3 bases to trimming and J lost 0 bases, with 8 bases between them. CDR3 nucleotides: TGTGCCAGCAGCTTTTGGGTCTCGAACACCGGGGAGCTGTTTTTT. The encoded protein is CASSFWVSNTGELFF.

This chain joins TRBV11-2 and TRBJ2-2; TRBD2 agrees at 11 bases. This CDR3 spans 16 amino acids. Germline CDR1 and CDR2: SGHAT and FQNNGV. Unmatched junction bases numbered 2, after V lost 0 bases and J lost 5 bases. The CDR3 here is CASSLELAGVTGELFF. The CDR3 nucleotides read TGTGCCAGCAGCTTAGAACTAGCGGGAGTTACCGGGGAGCTGTTTTTT.

The chain recombines TRBV5-4 with TRBJ1-2; 10 bases line up with TRBD1. Unmatched junction bases numbered 7, after V lost 7 bases and J lost 4 bases. The CDR3 runs 14 residues. CDR1 and CDR2 (germline): SGHNT, YYREEE (reference sequence). CDR3 sequence reads: CASWGTGEGYGYTF. The CDR3 nucleotides are TGTGCCAGCTGGGGGACAGGGGAAGGCTATGGCTACACCTTC.

Concerning this clonotype itself: At one end, the junction sequence differs from germline, possibly due to a read error. The CDR3 is CASSETGGTNTEASF. In DNA, the CDR3 is TGTGCCAGCAGCGAGACAGGGGGTACGAACACTGAAGCTTCCTTT. This chain joins TRBV2 and TRBJ1-1; 9 bases agree with TRBD1. CDR1 is SNHLY and CDR2 is FYNNEI in the germline V gene. The CDR3 extends over 15 amino acids.

The chain uses TRBV7-9 and TRBJ1-2, with TRBD1 matching 7 bases. J gave up 4 bases and V 1 base, and 3 bases lay outside the gene matches. CDR1 is SEHNR, CDR2 FQNEAQ, per germline (reference sequence). The CDR3 runs to 14 residues. The CDR3 DNA sequence: TGTGCCAGCAGCTTAGAGGACAGGATCTATGGCTACACCTTC. Protein product: CASSLEDRIYGYTF.

This rearrangement joins TRBV4-3 to TRBJ2-1; TRBD2 agrees at 8 bases. Germline assignment: CDR1 LGHNA and CDR2 YSLEER. The CDR3 has 20 amino acids. After removal of 4 bases from V and 4 bases from J, the junction contained 21 bases not matched to a gene. CDR3 bases: TGCGCCAGCAGCCCGAAACTGGGGTACCCGGGACTAGTATATTACAATGAGCAGTTCTTC. It yields the protein CASSPKLGYPGLVYYNEQFF.

CDR3 in amino acids: CASSATGTNIYNEQFF. CDR3 in DNA: TGTGCCAGCAGTGCCACCGGGACCAATATTTACAATGAGCAGTTCTTC. The chain has TRBV12-3 or TRBV12-4 and TRBJ2-1; perhaps D is TRBD1 or TRBD2 (5 bases each). V was cut by 5 bases and J by 4 bases, with 18 bases left in between. This CDR3 contains 16 residues.